The rows below give T cell receptor beta chains drawn from one sample of a study of blood T cell repertoires in COVID-19. Produced via immunoSEQ multiplex PCR; TCRdb's table is partial and in-frame only. Of approximately 300,000 clones in the sample, about nine tenths were seen once. Source material: peripheral blood. The source of these receptors is a woman in her twenties or thirties with COVID-19, enrolled during active disease. Each CDR3 is given with its conserved first and last residue. Each record gives: J gene, D gene, V gene, clone size, CDR3 protein, CDR3 DNA. D genes are given only for firm matches. Some rows mark clone size as missing; the rest say once, few, many or name a class of expanded clone.

TRBJ2-5 | TRBD1 | TRBV6-5 | . | CASSSGTVGETQYF | TGTGCCAGCAGCTCCGGGACAGTGGGAGAGACCCAGTACTTC
TRBJ2-7 | . | TRBV14 | once | CASSQERRSGSLYEQYF | TGTGCCAGCAGCCAAGAACGCCGTAGCGGAAGTCTCTACGAGCAGTACTTC
TRBJ2-3 | . | TRBV2 | . | CASSRGTDTQYF | TGTGCCAGCAGCCGGGGCACAGATACGCAGTATTTT
TRBJ1-5 | . | TRBV28 | . | CASSLAGVQPQHF | TGTGCCAGCAGTTTAGCGGGAGTGCAGCCCCAGCATTTT
TRBJ2-1 | TRBD1 | TRBV6-2/TRBV6-3 | once | CASSYSLRDRQDQQFF | TGTGCCAGCAGTTACTCCCTCCGGGACAGACAAGACCAGCAGTTCTTC
TRBJ2-7 | TRBD2 | TRBV5-6 | once | CASSSIRSGRPSEQYF | TGTGCCAGCAGCTCAATACGGAGCGGGAGACCCAGCGAGCAGTACTTC
TRBJ2-6 | . | TRBV7-2 | . | CASSPLWGAAGANVLTF | TGTGCCAGCAGCCCCCTCTGGGGAGCGGCTGGGGCCAACGTCCTGACTTTC
TRBJ2-2 | . | TRBV10-3 | . | CAISELRARNTGELFF | TGTGCCATCAGTGAGTTGAGGGCCCGGAACACCGGGGAGCTGTTTTTT
TRBJ2-1 | . | TRBV24-1 | . | CATSAGLYNEQFF | TGTGCCACCAGTGCGGGACTCTACAATGAGCAGTTCTTC
TRBJ1-1 | . | TRBV7-9 | few | CASSLARGNTEAFF | TGTGCCAGCAGCTTAGCGCGGGGTAACACTGAAGCTTTCTTT
TRBJ2-2 | . | TRBV28 | . | CASSFAQNTGELFF | TGTGCCAGCAGTTTTGCACAGAACACCGGGGAGCTGTTTTTT
TRBJ1-6 | . | TRBV27 | . | CASSFDRDSPLHF | TGTGCCAGCAGTTTCGACCGGGATTCACCCCTCCACTTT
TRBJ2-1 | TRBD2 | TRBV7-3 | . | CASSSSGKTYNEQFF | TGTGCCAGCAGCTCTAGCGGGAAAACCTACAATGAGCAGTTCTTC
TRBJ1-1 | . | TRBV18 | once | CASSPQGRGQNTEAFF | TGTGCCAGCTCACCCCAGGGCAGGGGTCAGAACACTGAAGCTTTCTTT
TRBJ2-2 | . | TRBV18 | . | CASSPGGVAGELFF | TGTGCCAGCTCACCAGGAGGGGTAGCCGGGGAGCTGTTTTTT
TRBJ1-3 | TRBD1 | TRBV7-6 | . | CASSRWGTGFISGNTIYF | TGTGCCAGCAGTCGGTGGGGGACAGGGTTCATCTCTGGAAACACCATATATTTT
TRBJ1-6 | . | TRBV19 | . | CASSTGQRVRNSPLHF | TGTGCCAGTAGTACCGGACAGAGGGTTAGGAATTCACCCCTCCACTTT
TRBJ2-5 | TRBD2 | TRBV30 | . | CAWSVIAGETQYF | TGTGCCTGGAGTGTAATAGCGGGAGAGACCCAGTACTTC
TRBJ2-7 | . | TRBV7-6 | . | CASSQAPYEQYF | TGTGCCAGCAGCCAAGCCCCCTACGAGCAGTACTTC
TRBJ1-1 | . | TRBV7-3 | . | CASSLSHGGNTEAFF | TGTGCCAGCAGCTTATCTCACGGAGGGAACACTGAAGCTTTCTTT
TRBJ1-5 | TRBD1 | TRBV10-3 | . | CAISETLGQVGGNQPQHF | TGTGCCATCAGTGAGACCCTCGGACAGGTCGGGGGCAATCAGCCCCAGCATTTT
TRBJ1-2 | . | TRBV27 | . | CASSLSRGNGYTF | TGTGCCAGCAGTTTATCGCGAGGTAATGGCTACACCTTC
TRBJ2-7 | TRBD2 | TRBV2 | . | CASSEAGGRIGEQYF | TGTGCCAGCAGTGAGGCGGGAGGCCGTATCGGCGAGCAGTACTTC
TRBJ1-1 | . | TRBV18 | . | CASSPLPGQVNTEAFF | TGTGCCAGCTCACCGCTACCTGGGCAGGTGAACACTGAAGCTTTCTTT
TRBJ1-1 | . | TRBV4-1 | once | CASSQVGDTEAFF | TGCGCCAGCAGCCAAGTCGGGGACACTGAAGCTTTCTTT
TRBJ2-3 | TRBD2 | TRBV30 | . | CAWSLGTTGTQYF | TGTGCCTGGAGCCTCGGGACTACGGGAACGCAGTATTTT
TRBJ2-3 | . | TRBV5-1 | . | CASQEAGTDTQYF | TGCGCCAGCCAGGAAGCGGGCACAGATACGCAGTATTTT
TRBJ2-5 | . | TRBV10-2 | . | CASSVRGETQYF | TGCGCCAGCAGTGTCCGGGGAGAGACCCAGTACTTC
TRBJ2-7 | TRBD2 | TRBV28 | few | CASSFSPAGGTYEQYF | TGTGCCAGCAGTTTTAGTCCGGCGGGAGGAACCTACGAGCAGTACTTC
TRBJ2-1 | TRBD2 | TRBV24-1 | . | CATSDIAGGVNEQFF | TGTGCCACCAGTGATATAGCGGGAGGGGTAAATGAGCAGTTCTTC
TRBJ1-6 | TRBD1 | TRBV7-6 | . | CASSHNLRDSENSPLHF | TGTGCCAGCAGCCACAACCTCAGGGACAGCGAAAATTCACCCCTCCACTTT
TRBJ1-1 | TRBD1 | TRBV29-1 | . | CSVDRGMNTEAFF | TGCAGCGTAGACAGGGGGATGAACACTGAAGCTTTCTTT
TRBJ1-4 | . | TRBV18 | . | CASSRGPGPEKLFF | TGTGCCAGCTCACGGGGGCCGGGACCTGAAAAACTGTTTTTT
TRBJ2-7 | TRBD2 | TRBV7-6 | . | CASSSLAGVTYEQYF | TGTGCCAGCAGCTCCTTAGCGGGCGTTACCTACGAGCAGTACTTC
TRBJ2-2 | TRBD1 | TRBV28 | . | CASSLGTADTGELFF | TGTGCCAGCAGTTTGGGGACAGCTGACACCGGGGAGCTGTTTTTT
TRBJ2-5 | . | TRBV4-1 | . | CASSLTMGGSGNQETQYF | TGCGCCAGCAGCCTAACCATGGGGGGTAGCGGAAACCAAGAGACCCAGTACTTC
TRBJ1-4 | . | TRBV3-1/TRBV3-2 | once | CASSQIQGGFEKLFF | TGTGCCAGCAGCCAAATACAGGGAGGGTTTGAAAAACTGTTTTTT
TRBJ2-7 | . | TRBV24-1 | . | CATSDLTGPEQYF | TGTGCCACCAGTGATTTGACAGGTCCCGAGCAGTACTTC
TRBJ1-1 | . | TRBV21-1 | . | CASSKARGGENTEAFF | TGTGCCAGCAGCAAAGCGCGCGGGGGGGAGAACACTGAAGCTTTCTTT
TRBJ1-2 | . | TRBV19 | once | CASSVGYGGYTF | TGTGCCAGTAGTGTAGGCTATGGTGGCTACACCTTC
TRBJ2-7 | TRBD1 | TRBV2 | . | CASSPTGAGEQYF | TGTGCCAGCAGCCCGACAGGGGCGGGGGAGCAGTACTTC
TRBJ2-3 | . | TRBV12-3/TRBV12-4 | . | CASSLVRDTQYF | TGTGCCAGCAGCCTAGTCCGCGATACGCAGTATTTT
TRBJ2-7 | TRBD1 | TRBV4-1 | . | CASSQGQGNSYEQYF | TGCGCCAGCAGCCAGGGACAGGGAAACTCCTACGAGCAGTACTTC
TRBJ1-2 | TRBD1 | TRBV7-9 | . | CASSKFPGQPNYGYTF | TGTGCCAGCAGCAAATTTCCGGGACAGCCTAACTATGGCTACACCTTC
TRBJ2-2 | TRBD1 | TRBV6-1 | few | CASSEGTGTGELFF | TGTGCCAGCAGTGAGGGGACAGGGACCGGGGAGCTGTTTTTT
TRBJ1-3 | . | TRBV28 | many | CASSFGSGNTIYF | TGTGCCAGCAGTTTCGGCTCTGGAAACACCATATATTTT
TRBJ2-7 | . | TRBV5-1 | . | CASSLAEGSGEQYF | TGCGCCAGCAGCTTGGCCGAGGGTAGTGGCGAGCAGTACTTC
TRBJ1-5 | . | TRBV29-1 | . | CSVVGGNSNQPQHF | TGCAGCGTTGTAGGAGGTAATAGCAATCAGCCCCAGCATTTT
TRBJ2-1 | . | TRBV29-1 | . | CSGRSKGRVNEQFF | TGCAGCGGGAGGTCTAAGGGAAGGGTCAATGAGCAGTTCTTC
TRBJ1-4 | . | TRBV28 | . | CASTGGEKLFF | TGTGCCAGCACCGGTGGTGAAAAACTGTTTTTT
TRBJ1-5 | . | TRBV3-1/TRBV3-2 | . | CASSQSSAINQPQHF | TGTGCCAGCAGCCAATCTAGCGCGATCAATCAGCCCCAGCATTTT
TRBJ1-4 | TRBD1 | TRBV7-2 | once | CASSPRTGVNEKLFF | TGTGCCAGCAGCCCCCGGACAGGGGTTAATGAAAAACTGTTTTTT
TRBJ2-1 | TRBD2 | TRBV5-1 | . | CASSLGPAGAHEQFF | TGCGCCAGCAGCTTGGGTCCAGCGGGAGCCCATGAGCAGTTCTTC